The 17 T cell receptor beta chains reported below all come from one sample, sequenced in a study of regulatory T cells in long-lasting Graves disease. Sequencing libraries for TCR beta were prepared with iRepertoire HTBI primers and Arm-PCR of CDR3 regions. TCRdb fed the multiplex PCR reads into MiXCR, producing one record per CDR3 protein. The sample lists hundreds of thousands of distinct CDR3 sequences, over 20% seen once, with roughly an eighth in the top ten. The time point is: persistent/refractory GD, antithyroid drugs over 5 years with positive TRAb. RNA isolated from PBMCs was used to make the TCR library. This specimen was peripheral blood mononuclear cells (PBMCs), taken when the disease was refractory, from a patient treated with antithyroid drugs. These receptors all come from a female donor with Graves disease.

This clonotype was detected ten times or more. The J gene is TRBJ1-5, the V gene TRBV5-8, with D perhaps TRBD1 (6 bases). This CDR3 has 14 amino acids. Trimming left V 5 bases short and J 0 bases short, with 9 bases between. The germline CDR1 and CDR2 sequences are SGHTS and YDEGEE. CDR3 in amino acids: CASRSGVSNQPQHF. The DNA for the CDR3 is TGTGCCAGCAGGTCAGGGGTTAGCAATCAGCCCCAGCATTTT.

This clonotype was counted ten times or more. The V gene is TRBV5-6, the J gene TRBJ1-2; no clear D. Germline V gives CDR1 SGHDT, CDR2 YYEEEE. Trimming removed 1 base from V and 8 bases from J, with 6 bases in between. The CDR3 contains 11 residues. CDR3 in DNA: TGTGCCAGCAGCTTGTCGGGGGGCTACACCTTC. Translation: CASSLSGGYTF.

Turning to this clonotype: A much larger clone differs from this one at a single base, so this may be a read error. In this CDR3 the conserved last residue, phenylalanine or tryptophan, is missing, so a read error is likely. The rearrangement joins TRBV24-1 to TRBJ2-2; 7 nucleotides agree with TRBD2. The CDR3 extends over 15 amino acids. V dropped 9 bases and J dropped 4; count of bases not matched to a gene: 10. Per germline, CDR1 KGHDR and CDR2 SFDVKD. The CDR3 bases are TGTGCCACCCATGAGGGCGGGAGCGCCACCGGGGAGCTGTTTCTT. Translation gives CATHEGGSATGELFL.

This clonotype was detected many times. This sequence joins TRBV24-1 and TRBJ2-2; D uncertain. CDR3 length equals 13 residues. Germline V gives CDR1 KGHDR, CDR2 SFDVKD. Trimming took off 9 bases at V and 1 base at J, with 8 bases between the two ends. As DNA, the CDR3 is TGTGCCACCGGCCCACAGAACACCGGGGAGCTGTTTTTT. This gives the protein CATGPQNTGELFF.

The genes are TRBV30 and TRBJ1-1, with 7 bases matching TRBD1. The CDR3 contains 15 residues. With V trimmed by 6 bases and J by 3 bases, 13 bases remained unmatched. CDR1 is GTSNPN, CDR2 SVGIG, per germline (reference sequence). CDR3 nucleotide sequence: TGTGCCTGCAACCCCTCCGGGACAGCGTACACTGAAGCTTTCTTT. Protein product: CACNPSGTAYTEAFF. Complete variable domain (other parts from reference TRBV30 and TRBJ1-1): SQTIHQWPATLVQPVGSPLSLECTVEGTSNPNLYWYRQAAGRGLQLLFYSVGIGQISSEVPQNLSASRPQDRQFILSSKKLLLSDSGFYLCACNPSGTAYTEAFFGQGTRLTVV.

Many counts were recorded for this clonotype. J is TRBJ1-2 and V is TRBV7-2, with 12 nucleotides matching TRBD1. This CDR3 has 15 residues. Germline assignment: CDR1 SGHTA and CDR2 FQGNSA. V trimming: 5 bases; J trimming: 7 bases; junction bases outside the gene matches: 8. The CDR3 DNA is TGTGCCAGCAGCGACTCCGGGACAGGGGGCTTTGGCTACACCTTC. Amino acids: CASSDSGTGGFGYTF. Full variable domain (missing parts from reference TRBV7-2 and TRBJ1-2): GAGVSQSPSNKVTEKGKDVELRCDPISGHTALYWYRQSLGQGLEFLIYFQGNSAPDKSGLPSDRFSAERTGGSVSTLTIQRTQQEDSAVYLCASSDSGTGGFGYTFGSGTRLTVV.

The CDR3, as DNA: TGTGCCAGCAGCGTAGGGGGGGAGTATTCGGGTGAGCAGTACTTC. As protein: CASSVGGEYSGEQYF. V gene TRBV9 combines with J gene TRBJ2-7, with a tentative D call TRBD2 (6 bases). The V gene's germline CDR1 is SGDLS and CDR2 YYNGEE. The CDR3 covers 15 residues. V shed 0 bases and J shed 7 bases, with 17 bases lying between them.

There are many counts of this clonotype. This chain connects TRBV11-3 to TRBJ2-7, with D maybe TRBD2 (6 bases). This CDR3 has 13 residues. Trimming took 5 bases from V and 11 from J, leaving 19 bases between them. The germline gives CDR1 SGHNT, CDR2 YENEEA. In DNA form, the CDR3 reads TGTGCCAGCAGCCCGGGGGTGGAAGACCAGAAGTACTTC. This encodes CASSPGVEDQKYF.

This clonotype was observed a handful of times. V gene TRBV15 combines with J gene TRBJ2-7, with 7 nucleotides matching TRBD2. Trimming cost V 5 bases and J 3 bases; bases outside gene matches: 13. This CDR3 has 16 amino acids. Germline CDR1 reads LNHNV; CDR2 reads YYDKDF (reference sequence). DNA for the CDR3: TGTGCCACCAGCCGTTTTGCCCGGGGAGGGTACTACGAGCAGTACTTC. Its translation: CATSRFARGGYYEQYF.

This clonotype was observed at least ten times. The chain joins TRBV28 to TRBJ1-3; 8 bases line up with TRBD1. The CDR3 consists of 20 residues. Germline CDR1 and CDR2: MDHEN and SYDVKM. V shed 6 bases and J 1 base; nucleotides not matched to a gene: 20. The CDR3 reads CASRQSTGQGPTGSGNTIYF. The CDR3 DNA is TGTGCCAGCAGACAAAGTACCGGACAGGGACCAACCGGTTCTGGAAACACCATATATTTT.

A remark on this clonotype: A much larger clone is a single base away; this may be a read error. The conserved closing phenylalanine or tryptophan is absent in this CDR3, likely reflecting a read error. The CDR3 sequence is CASSPETGDYEQYY. CDR3 nucleotides: TGTGCCAGCAGTCCCGAGACAGGGGACTACGAGCAGTACTAC. The rearrangement uses TRBV12-3 or TRBV12-4 and TRBJ2-7, with 8 nucleotides matching TRBD1. The V segment lost 5 bases and the J segment 3 bases; nucleotides outside the gene matches: 6. There are 14 residues in the CDR3.

A word on this clonotype: Given a much more abundant clone one base away, this may be a read error. Because the CDR3 is missing its conserved closing phenylalanine or tryptophan, this is likely a read error. The chain is built from TRBV12-3 or TRBV12-4 and TRBJ2-7; D tentatively reads TRBD1 or TRBD2 (5 bases each). The CDR3 runs to 14 residues. The V gene lost 0 bases and the J gene lost 5 bases, with 11 bases spanning the gap. The CDR3 DNA reads TGTGCCAGCAGTTTAGCGCTAAGGGACCACGAGCAGTACCTC. Its protein is CASSLALRDHEQYL.

V usage is TRBV6-1 and J usage is TRBJ1-1; D is perhaps TRBD1 (5 bases). Looked up from germline, CDR1 is MNHNS and CDR2 is SASEGT. Trimming cost V 10 bases and J 1 base, with 13 bases left between them. This CDR3 has 13 residues. CDR3 amino acids: CATVEGKNTEAFF. CDR3 nucleotide sequence: TGTGCCACCGTAGAGGGGAAGAACACTGAAGCTTTCTTT.

The chain employs TRBV5-6 and TRBJ1-1; weak D call: TRBD1 (6 bases). The germline CDR1 and CDR2 sequences are SGHDT and YYEEEE. Trimming took off 6 bases at V and 1 base at J, with 19 bases between the two ends. The CDR3 has 16 amino acids. CDR3 nucleotide sequence: TGTGCCAGCAACCCTGGGGGGCCGGTAACGAACACTGAAGCTTTCTTT. Translated, it gives CASNPGGPVTNTEAFF. The full variable domain, completed using reference TRBV5-6 and TRBJ1-1, is DAGVTQSPTHLIKTRGQQVTLRCSPKSGHDTVSWYQQALGQGPQFIFQYYEEEERQRGNFPDRFSGHQFPNYSSELNVNALLLGDSALYLCASNPGGPVTNTEAFFGQGTRLTVV.

This clonotype has just a few counts. The CDR3 coding sequence is TGTGCCAGCAGTTACGACGCCCTTGGGACAGGTCCCTACGAGCAGTACTTC. Residues: CASSYDALGTGPYEQYF. The V and J genes are TRBV6-5 and TRBJ2-7; 8 nucleotides align to TRBD1. Germline assignment: CDR1 MNHEY and CDR2 SVGAGI. The CDR3 runs to 17 residues. The J segment lost 2 bases and the V segment lost 2 bases, leaving 11 bases of the junction unmatched.

V is TRBV28 and J is TRBJ2-3; D not resolved. The germline V and J ends were trimmed by 1 base and 6 bases, with 8 bases remaining between them. The CDR3 length is 13 residues. Germline CDR1 and CDR2: MDHEN and SYDVKM. CDR3 DNA: TGTGCCAGCAGTTTATCTCCCTGGGATACGCAGTATTTT. Translating it yields CASSLSPWDTQYF.

Comment on this clonotype: A read error is possible here, since a much larger clone lies one base away. CDR3 in amino acids: CAISDGLAVPYEQYF. CDR3 nucleotides: TGTGCCATCAGTGATGGACTAGCGGTCCCCTACGAGCAGTACTTC. The chain employs TRBV10-3 and TRBJ2-7, with 10 bases that match TRBD2. The J segment lost 2 bases and the V segment lost 3 bases, leaving 4 bases of the junction unmatched. There are 15 residues in the CDR3. Germline CDR1 ENHRY, CDR2 SYGVKD.